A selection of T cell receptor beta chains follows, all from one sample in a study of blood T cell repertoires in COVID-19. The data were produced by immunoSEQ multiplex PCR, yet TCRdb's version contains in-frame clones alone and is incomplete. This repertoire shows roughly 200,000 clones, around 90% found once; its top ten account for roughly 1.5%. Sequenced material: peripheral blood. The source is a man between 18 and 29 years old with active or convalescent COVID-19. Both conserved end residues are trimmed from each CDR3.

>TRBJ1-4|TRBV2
ACRVFTTNEKLF
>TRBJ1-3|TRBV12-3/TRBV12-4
ASSKEGNTIY
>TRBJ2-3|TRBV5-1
ASSLVGGATTDTQY
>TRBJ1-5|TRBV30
AWSGRGGAMNQPQH
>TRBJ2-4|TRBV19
ASRRVEEAKNIQY
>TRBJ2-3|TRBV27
ASSHRTGYTDTQY
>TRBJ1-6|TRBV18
ASSLPGTGRVDNSPLH
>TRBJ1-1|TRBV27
ASSLRTGGGNTEAF
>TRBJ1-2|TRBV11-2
ASSTGTGSYGYT
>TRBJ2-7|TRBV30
AWSPGDEQY
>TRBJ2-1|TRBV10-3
AISLSGDEQF
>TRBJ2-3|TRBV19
ASSIGPGRPDTQY
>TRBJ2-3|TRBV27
ASSPGQATDTQY
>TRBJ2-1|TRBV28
ASSPRADEQF
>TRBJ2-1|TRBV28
ASYLPGTANEQF
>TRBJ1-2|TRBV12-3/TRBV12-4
ASSRMSRGYT
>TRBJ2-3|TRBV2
ASSEAQGARDTQY
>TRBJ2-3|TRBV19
ASSTSGGADTQY
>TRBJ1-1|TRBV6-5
ASSTTGFTEAF
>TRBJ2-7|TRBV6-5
AGGLANVYEQY
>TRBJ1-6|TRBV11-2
ASSFLTGTGASPLH
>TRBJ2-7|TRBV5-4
ASSLTALARPYEQY
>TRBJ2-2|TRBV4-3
ASSQESWAAVAGELF
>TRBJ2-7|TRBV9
ASSVALTGSPYEQY
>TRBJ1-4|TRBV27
ASRVGTGFSLANEKLF
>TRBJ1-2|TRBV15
ATSRARLGGMGGYT
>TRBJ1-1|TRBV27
ASSLSGGRVNTEAF
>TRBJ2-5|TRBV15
ATSRGTAGQQETQY
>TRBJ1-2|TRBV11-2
ASSFSQGAITGYT
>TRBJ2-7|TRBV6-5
ASTGGSIGEQY
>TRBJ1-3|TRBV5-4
ASSLGTSGNTIY
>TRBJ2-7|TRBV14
ASRPTGKGEQY
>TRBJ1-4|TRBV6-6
ASRDIATNEKLF